The 27 T cell receptor beta chains listed next were all sequenced from one sample in a study of T cell responses to AZD1222 COVID-19 vaccine. Repertoires were generated with immunoSEQ multiplex PCR, while TCRdb's copy carries only in-frame clones and drops some. The sample includes 140,000 to 150,000 clones, 92% seen only once; the top ten take less than 3.5%. The material sequenced was peripheral blood, taken 28 days after the second AZD1222 dose. These receptors all stem from an adult who received the AZD1222 COVID-19 vaccine.

The CDR3 region is CASSFGANYGYTF. The CDR3 DNA reads TGTGCCAGCAGTTTCGGGGCGAACTATGGCTACACCTTC. The rearrangement joins TRBV6-2 or TRBV6-3 to TRBJ1-2; maybe TRBD1 (5 bases). V was cut by 4 bases and J by 2 bases, with 8 bases left in between. Germline lookup yields CDR1 MNHEY and CDR2 SVGEGT. CDR3 length equals 13 residues.

This clone was observed once. V and J are TRBV7-9 and TRBJ2-3; the D gene is possibly TRBD1 (5 bases). Trimming removed 5 bases from V and 0 bases from J, with 9 bases in between. Looked up from germline, CDR1 is SEHNR and CDR2 is FQNEAQ (reference sequence). CDR3 size: 14 residues. The CDR3 loop is CASSPQASTDTQYF. The CDR3 DNA is TGTGCCAGCAGCCCACAGGCTAGCACAGATACGCAGTATTTT. The entire variable domain, with the rest obtained from reference TRBV7-9 and TRBJ2-3, is as follows: DTGVSQNPRHKITKRGQNVTFRCDPISEHNRLYWYRQTLGQGPEFLTYFQNEAQLEKSRLLSDRFSAERPKGSFSTLEIQRTEQGDSAMYLCASSPQASTDTQYFGPGTRLTVL.

About this clone: Other DNA sequences from this sample encode an identical CDR3 as well. V usage is TRBV7-9 and J usage is TRBJ1-5, with no clear D. The CDR3 is 13 amino acids. V was shortened by 1 base and J by 4 bases, with 5 bases between the two germline ends. Germline CDR1 reads SEHNR; CDR2 reads FQNEAQ (reference sequence). The CDR3, as DNA: TGTGCCAGCAGCTTAGGGCAGAATCAGCCCCAGCATTTT. It is translated as CASSLGQNQPQHF.

This clone was seen only once. The V call is TRBV5-4, the J call TRBJ1-1; D unclear. V lost 2 bases to trimming and J lost 1 base, with 9 bases between them. Germline V lookup: CDR1 SGHNT, CDR2 YYREEE (reference sequence). The CDR3 is made up of 14 amino acids. CDR3 amino acids: CASSFSGRNTEAFF. CDR3 nucleotide sequence: TGTGCCAGCAGCTTTTCCGGGCGGAACACTGAAGCTTTCTTT.

V usage is TRBV28 and J usage is TRBJ1-5; maybe TRBD1 (6 bases). The V gene's germline CDR1 is MDHEN and CDR2 SYDVKM. Trimming removed 2 bases from V and 4 bases from J, with 18 bases in between. CDR3 length: 17 amino acids. CDR3 in amino acids: CASSLGSRTGRNQPQHF. Written as DNA, the CDR3 is TGTGCCAGCAGTTTAGGGTCGCGAACAGGGAGAAATCAGCCCCAGCATTTT.

The V call is TRBV27, the J call TRBJ2-2; perhaps TRBD1 as D (6 bases). This CDR3 comprises 17 residues. With 6 bases removed from V and 0 bases from J, the gap between germline ends came to 17 bases. From germline, CDR1 is MNHEY and CDR2 SMNVEV (reference sequence). This chain's CDR3 is CASRGDTLFSNTGELFF. CDR3 nucleotides: TGTGCCAGCAGGGGGGACACCCTGTTCTCGAACACCGGGGAGCTGTTTTTT.

This sequence joins TRBV18 and TRBJ1-5; possible D gene TRBD1, 5 bases. Germline V gene lookup returns CDR1 KGHSH and CDR2 LQKENI. The CDR3 is 14 amino acids. Trimming shortened V by 3 bases and J by 4 bases, and 10 bases separated the two germline ends. The CDR3 region has the DNA TGTGCCAGCTCACCTCGACAGTCTAATCAGCCCCAGCATTTT. It is translated as CASSPRQSNQPQHF.

V and J are TRBV28 and TRBJ2-7; 11 bases fit TRBD1. Trimming at V came to 7 bases and at J to 2 bases, leaving 4 bases not matched to a gene. The CDR3 runs 14 residues. Germline values: CDR1 MDHEN, CDR2 SYDVKM. The CDR3 reads CASKMGQGAYEQYF. CDR3 bases: TGTGCCAGCAAGATGGGACAGGGGGCCTACGAGCAGTACTTC.

DNA of the CDR3: TGTGCCAGCAGTGAACAGCCGAACACTGAAGCTTTCTTT. The encoded protein is CASSEQPNTEAFF. The genes are TRBV6-1 and TRBJ1-1, with unresolved D. Trimming pared 2 bases from V and 1 base from J, leaving 5 bases between. The CDR3 runs 13 residues. Germline assignment: CDR1 MNHNS and CDR2 SASEGT.

The chain joins TRBV6-5 to TRBJ1-2, with D possibly being TRBD1 (5 bases). The V and J ends lost 5 bases and 3 bases respectively, with 16 bases between them. Germline-derived CDR1 and CDR2 are MNHEY and SVGAGI. There are 15 residues in the CDR3. CDR3 sequence: CASSHVGDGYYGYTF. CDR3 bases: TGTGCCAGCAGTCACGTAGGGGACGGCTACTATGGCTACACCTTC.

The chain recombines TRBV28 with TRBJ2-5; D uncertain. Germline V CDR1 and CDR2: MDHEN, SYDVKM. V was pared by 8 bases and J by 5 bases, with 24 bases between. The CDR3 length is 16 residues. CDR3 bases: TGTGCCAGCCCCTTTGGTTTGGCAAGCATGGAGGAGACCCAGTACTTC. Translated: CASPFGLASMEETQYF.

The chain has TRBV15 and TRBJ1-1, with D unresolved. The CDR3 has 11 amino acids. V shed 1 base and J shed 6 bases, with 3 bases lying between them. Germline lookup yields CDR1 LNHNV and CDR2 YYDKDF (reference sequence). CDR3: CATSRGAEAFF. The DNA for the CDR3 is TGTGCCACCAGCAGAGGGGCTGAAGCTTTCTTT. The whole variable domain, filled in from reference TRBV15 and TRBJ1-1, reads DAMVIQNPRYQVTQFGKPVTLSCSQTLNHNVMYWYQQKSSQAPKLLFHYYDKDFNNEADTPDNFQSRRPNTSFCFLDIRSPGLGDTAMYLCATSRGAEAFFGQGTRLTVV.

CDR3 in amino acids: CSVEDPRDGPRDEQYF. The DNA for the CDR3 is TGCAGCGTTGAAGATCCCCGCGACGGCCCTAGGGACGAGCAGTACTTC. The genes are TRBV29-1 and TRBJ2-7; D call uncertain. The ends were cut back, 0 bases at V and 5 bases at J, with 20 bases in the middle. Germline CDR1 SQVTM, CDR2 ANQGSEA. The CDR3 is made up of 16 amino acids.

The chain couples TRBV5-4 to TRBJ2-7, with 10 nucleotides matching TRBD1. V lost 4 bases and J lost 5; bases outside the gene matches: 12. This CDR3 is built from 16 residues. In germline, CDR1 is SGHNT, CDR2 YYREEE (reference sequence). DNA for the CDR3: TGTGCCAGCAGCCGGGGGGGGACAGGGGATTTCGACGAGCAGTACTTC. This encodes CASSRGGTGDFDEQYF.

Written as DNA, the CDR3 is TGTGCCACCAGCAGAGATTGGTTATACGAGCAGTACTTC. It specifies CATSRDWLYEQYF. The V and J genes are TRBV15 and TRBJ2-7; D gene unclear. CDR3 size: 13 residues. Germline V CDR1 and CDR2: LNHNV, YYDKDF (reference sequence). V dropped 0 bases and J dropped 4 bases, with 7 bases sitting between them. The whole variable domain, remainder taken from reference TRBV15 and TRBJ2-7, is DAMVIQNPRYQVTQFGKPVTLSCSQTLNHNVMYWYQQKSSQAPKLLFHYYDKDFNNEADTPDNFQSRRPNTSFCFLDIRSPGLGDTAMYLCATSRDWLYEQYFGPGTRLTVT.

This rearrangement joins TRBV5-1 to TRBJ2-1, with 8 bases aligning to TRBD2. CDR1 SGHRS and CDR2 YFSETQ come from the germline V gene. The V and J ends lost 3 bases and 7 bases, in that order; junction bases with no gene match: 15. This CDR3 spans 17 amino acids. The CDR3, as DNA: TGCGCCAGCAGCTCCACTCACACTAGCGGTGGTTGGAATGAGCAGTTCTTC. Translation: CASSSTHTSGGWNEQFF.

The V call is TRBV27, the J call TRBJ2-7; D is ambiguous. Germline CDR1 and CDR2: MNHEY and SMNVEV (reference sequence). V was pared by 4 bases and J by 0 bases, with 10 bases between. The CDR3 loop spans 14 amino acids. The CDR3 nucleotides are TGTGCCAGCAGTTGGGCCCCCAACTCCTACGAGCAGTACTTC. Translated: CASSWAPNSYEQYF.

To note about this clone: Other DNA sequences in this sample translate to the same CDR3. V is TRBV2 and J is TRBJ1-6; D gene ambiguous. The V end lost 7 bases, the J end lost 0 bases, and 4 bases lay between the germline ends. Germline V lookup: CDR1 SNHLY, CDR2 FYNNEI. The CDR3 sequence is 13 residues long. DNA for the CDR3: TGTGCCAGCAAAAGCTCCTATAATTCACCCCTCCACTTT. This gives the protein CASKSSYNSPLHF.

The chain employs TRBV30 and TRBJ2-4, with no clear D. Germline CDR1 and CDR2: GTSNPN and SVGIG (reference sequence). V lost 5 bases and J lost 2, with 7 bases in between. This CDR3 contains 12 residues. This chain's CDR3 is CAWHSPKNIQYF. CDR3 sequence (DNA): TGTGCCTGGCACAGCCCCAAAAACATTCAGTACTTC.

The chain recombines TRBV27 with TRBJ1-2; possibly TRBD1 for D (6 bases). Germline values: CDR1 MNHEY, CDR2 SMNVEV (reference sequence). CDR3 length equals 16 residues. V dropped 6 bases and J dropped 3 bases, with 20 bases sitting between them. In DNA form, the CDR3 reads TGTGCCAGCAGCTTTGACATTACAGGGATCGACTATGGCTACACCTTC. Protein sequence: CASSFDITGIDYGYTF.

This clone has a single count. CDR3 DNA: TGTGCCACCAGTGATTTGCTAAGTGTCCGGACAGCCAAAGAGACCCAGTACTTC. The encoded protein is CATSDLLSVRTAKETQYF. The chain has TRBV24-1 and TRBJ2-5; tentatively, D is TRBD1 (6 bases). The CDR3 length is 18 residues. Germline loops: CDR1 KGHDR, CDR2 SFDVKD. V was pared by 0 bases and J by 3 bases, with 19 bases between.

This clone was seen once. The chain combines TRBV19 with TRBJ2-5, with 9 bases lining up with TRBD2. J gave up 9 bases and V 3 bases, and 14 bases lay outside the gene matches. Germline-derived CDR1 and CDR2 are LNHDA and SQIVND (reference sequence). The CDR3 totals 16 residues. CDR3 in DNA: TGTGCCAGTAGTATGTCCCCACAGCGGGAGGAATTCCCCCAGTACTTC. Residues: CASSMSPQREEFPQYF.

The V call is TRBV7-2, the J call TRBJ1-1; D is perhaps TRBD1 (5 bases). This CDR3 has 13 amino acids. V lost 4 bases and J 6 bases, leaving 12 bases between the germline ends. Germline CDR1 reads SGHTA; CDR2 reads FQGNSA. The CDR3 protein is CASSWGPGAEAFF. CDR3 sequence (DNA): TGTGCCAGCAGCTGGGGCCCCGGGGCTGAAGCTTTCTTT.

The chain couples TRBV5-8 to TRBJ2-7; D gene ambiguous. V was trimmed by 1 base and J by 2 bases, leaving 7 bases between them. This CDR3 comprises 13 residues. In germline, CDR1 is SGHTS, CDR2 YDEGEE. CDR3 sequence: CASSLYTTYEQYF. DNA of the CDR3: TGTGCCAGCAGCTTGTACACCACCTACGAGCAGTACTTC.

The sample holds one count of this clone. At one end, the junction sequence differs from germline, possibly due to a read error. The chain uses TRBV9 and TRBJ1-2; TRBD1 might be the D (5 bases). Looked up from germline, CDR1 is SGDLS and CDR2 is YYNGEE. The CDR3 sequence is 15 residues long. DNA for the CDR3: TGTGCCAGCAGCGTAGGTCTCAGGGTGGCTTATGACTACACCTTC. This translates into CASSVGLRVAYDYTF.

The chain couples TRBV5-1 to TRBJ2-3; tentatively, D is TRBD2 (5 bases). CDR3 length equals 16 residues. V was pared by 4 bases and J by 2 bases, with 17 bases between. Germline V gives CDR1 SGHRS, CDR2 YFSETQ. In DNA, the CDR3 is TGCGCCAGCAGCGACGGGATTTCCGGGTACACAGATACGCAGTATTTT. This encodes CASSDGISGYTDTQYF.

V usage is TRBV19 and J usage is TRBJ2-3; D may be TRBD1 (6 bases). CDR1 and CDR2 from the germline V gene are LNHDA and SQIVND (reference sequence). The CDR3 consists of 14 residues. The ends were cut back, 4 bases at V and 0 bases at J, with 8 bases in the middle. CDR3 nucleotide sequence: TGTGCCAGTAGTAGGACAGCGAGCACAGATACGCAGTATTTT. As protein: CASSRTASTDTQYF.